This TCR beta chain emerged from a study of blood T cell repertoires in COVID-19. Authors' analysis steps: Researchers report that nucleated cell counts were estimated from reference gene primer amplification. Libraries were prepared by immunoSEQ multiplex PCR; TCRdb keeps only in-frame clonotypes and omits some of them. V and J calls and clone size are copied from that table; D and trimming were computed from the DNA. The sample yields about 150,000 clones, around 85% seen once. The J segment lost 4 bases and the V segment lost 6 bases, leaving 5 bases of the junction unmatched. Looked up from germline, CDR1 is SGHRS and CDR2 is YFSETQ. This CDR3 is built from 14 residues.

The J gene is TRBJ2-3, the V gene TRBV5-1; TRBD1 aligns across 10 bases. The specimen sequenced was peripheral blood. The TCR sequence derives from a man aged 65 to 85 with acute or convalescent COVID-19. This CDR3 is CASTFGQGADTQYF. For the CDR3, the DNA is TGCGCCAGCACCTTCGGACAGGGGGCAGATACGCAGTATTTT.